Listed here are 3 T cell receptor beta chains from one sample, sequenced in a study of T cells in Graves' hyperthyroidism and ophthalmopathy. Researchers amplified the TCR beta CDR3 regions from RNA transcripts. HTBI primers were used for first-round RT-PCR of the TCR CDR3. MiXCR was run by TCRdb on the multiplex PCR reads, yielding one entry per CDR3 protein. The sample contains 550,000 to 800,000 distinct CDR3 sequences, 15% to 20% of which appear only once. The sequenced sample was blood. Every receptor here comes from a man between 18 and 29 years old with Graves' hyperthyroidism.

V usage is TRBV5-1 and J usage is TRBJ2-1; 11 nucleotides align to TRBD2. V lost 3 bases to trimming and J lost 3 bases; unmatched junction nucleotides: 14. The CDR3 totals 19 residues. Germline assignment: CDR1 SGHRS and CDR2 YFSETQ. CDR3 sequence: CASSSGTNNLAGGYNEQFF. Here the CDR3 DNA reads TGCGCCAGCAGCTCTGGGACAAATAATCTAGCGGGGGGCTACAATGAGCAGTTCTTC.

This clonotype was observed many times. The J gene is TRBJ2-7, the V gene TRBV12-3 or TRBV12-4, with D possibly TRBD2 on 5 matching bases. The CDR3 is 13 amino acids. V was shortened by 2 bases and J by 9 bases, with 14 bases between the two germline ends. CDR3 DNA: TGTGCCAGCAGTTTAATGGACTCCTCAGTGCAGTACTTC. Its protein is CASSLMDSSVQYF.

This clonotype was counted at least ten times. J is TRBJ2-7 and V is TRBV30; possible D gene TRBD2, 6 bases. Germline CDR1 and CDR2: GTSNPN and SVGIG (reference sequence). With 0 bases removed from V and 6 bases from J, the gap between germline ends came to 12 bases. The CDR3 length is 13 residues. This CDR3 is CAWSVLGGSEQYF. Written as DNA, the CDR3 is TGTGCCTGGAGTGTATTGGGGGGTAGCGAGCAGTACTTC. The entire variable domain, with the rest obtained from reference TRBV30 and TRBJ2-7, is as follows: SQTIHQWPATLVQPVGSPLSLECTVEGTSNPNLYWYRQAAGRGLQLLFYSVGIGQISSEVPQNLSASRPQDRQFILSSKKLLLSDSGFYLCAWSVLGGSEQYFGPGTRLTVT.